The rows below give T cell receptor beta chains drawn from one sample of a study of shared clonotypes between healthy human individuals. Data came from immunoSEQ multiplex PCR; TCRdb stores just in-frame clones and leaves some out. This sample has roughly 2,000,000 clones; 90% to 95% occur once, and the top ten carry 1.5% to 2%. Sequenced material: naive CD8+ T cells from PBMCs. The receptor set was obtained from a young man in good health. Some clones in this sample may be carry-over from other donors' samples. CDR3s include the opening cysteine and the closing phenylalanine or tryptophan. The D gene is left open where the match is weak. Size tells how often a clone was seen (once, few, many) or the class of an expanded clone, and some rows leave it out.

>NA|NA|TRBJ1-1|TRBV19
CASGDHSWTEAFF
TGTGCCAGTGGGGACCACTCTTGGACTGAAGCTTTCTTT
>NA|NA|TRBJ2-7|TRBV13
CASSQSYEQYF
TGTGCCAGCAGCCAATCCTACGAGCAGTACTTC
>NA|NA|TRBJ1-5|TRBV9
CASSHGQINQPQHF
TGTGCCAGCAGCCACGGGCAGATCAATCAGCCCCAGCATTTT
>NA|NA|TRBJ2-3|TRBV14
CASSRTGHTDTQYF
TGTGCCAGCAGCCGTACGGGGCACACAGATACGCAGTATTTT
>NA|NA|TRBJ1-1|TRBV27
CASSLVALNTEAFF
TGTGCCAGCAGTTTGGTGGCTCTGAACACTGAAGCTTTCTTT
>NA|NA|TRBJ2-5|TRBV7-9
CASSFGDKIQETQYF
TGTGCCAGCAGCTTTGGGGACAAAATACAAGAGACCCAGTACTTC
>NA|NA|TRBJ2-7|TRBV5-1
CASSFGRGGAYEQYF
TGCGCCAGCAGCTTCGGCAGGGGGGGCGCCTACGAGCAGTACTTC
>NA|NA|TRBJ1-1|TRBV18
CASSPGGGATEAFF
TGTGCCAGCTCACCAGGAGGGGGGGCCACTGAAGCTTTCTTT
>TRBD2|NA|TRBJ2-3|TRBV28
CASSRQLAGVADTQYF
TGTGCCAGCAGTCGGCAATTAGCGGGAGTCGCAGATACGCAGTATTTT
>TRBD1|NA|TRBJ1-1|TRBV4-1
CASSPTGLIMRNTEAFF
TGCGCCAGCAGCCCGACAGGGCTAATCATGAGGAACACTGAAGCTTTCTTT
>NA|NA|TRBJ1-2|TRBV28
CASSLSDRLYGYTF
TGTGCCAGCAGTTTATCCGACAGGTTATATGGCTACACCTTC
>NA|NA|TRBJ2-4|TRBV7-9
CASSPERVIQYF
TGTGCCAGCAGCCCCGAAAGGGTCATTCAGTACTTC
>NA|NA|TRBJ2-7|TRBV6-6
CASSYSEGAAEQYF
TGTGCCAGCAGTTACTCGGAGGGGGCGGCCGAGCAGTACTTC
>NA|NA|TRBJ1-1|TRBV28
CASTLGRRNTEAFF
TGTGCCAGCACCTTGGGACGGCGGAACACTGAAGCTTTCTTT
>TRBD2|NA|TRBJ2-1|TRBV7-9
CASSPRTSGNNEQFF
TGTGCCAGCAGCCCTAGGACTAGCGGGAACAATGAGCAGTTCTTC
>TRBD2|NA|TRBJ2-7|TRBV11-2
CASRSPTGGRADEQYF
TGTGCCAGCAGATCCCCTACCGGCGGGAGGGCCGACGAGCAGTACTTC
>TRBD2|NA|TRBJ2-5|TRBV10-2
CASIAAGGETQYF
TGCGCCAGCATTGCGGCGGGGGGGGAGACCCAGTACTTC
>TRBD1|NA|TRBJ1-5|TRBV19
CASSFHGTENQPQHF
TGTGCCAGTAGTTTCCATGGGACAGAAAATCAGCCCCAGCATTTT
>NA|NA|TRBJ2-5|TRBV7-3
CASSPTQGNKTQYF
TGTGCCAGCAGCCCTACGCAGGGTAACAAGACCCAGTACTTC
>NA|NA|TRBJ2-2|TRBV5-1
CASSLVYKLNTGELFF
TGCGCCAGCAGCTTAGTGTACAAATTGAACACCGGGGAGCTGTTTTTT
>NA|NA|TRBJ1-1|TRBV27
CASSLGWGGGPNTEAFF
TGTGCCAGCAGTTTAGGGTGGGGTGGGGGACCTAACACTGAAGCTTTCTTT
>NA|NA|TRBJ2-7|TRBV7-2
CASSLSRTYEQYF
TGTGCCAGCAGCTTAAGCAGAACCTACGAGCAGTACTTC
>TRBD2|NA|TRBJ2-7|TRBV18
CASSPTGTSGRSWVEQYF
TGTGCCAGCTCACCGACCGGGACTAGCGGGAGAAGTTGGGTCGAGCAGTACTTC
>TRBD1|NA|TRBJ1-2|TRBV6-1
CASTPSGTGYYGYTF
TGTGCCAGCACCCCGTCCGGGACAGGGTACTATGGCTACACCTTC
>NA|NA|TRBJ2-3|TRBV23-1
CASTKPGTSTDTQYF
TGCGCCAGCACTAAGCCAGGGACGAGCACAGATACGCAGTATTTT
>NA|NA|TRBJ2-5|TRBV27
CASSLSMLAAQETQYF
TGTGCCAGCAGTTTATCGATGCTGGCCGCACAAGAGACCCAGTACTTC
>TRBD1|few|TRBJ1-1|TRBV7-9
CASSSGGNTEAFF
TGTGCCAGCAGCTCAGGGGGGAACACTGAAGCTTTCTTT
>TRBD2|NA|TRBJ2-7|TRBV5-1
CASSPSGYEQYF
TGCGCCAGCAGCCCTAGCGGCTACGAGCAGTACTTC
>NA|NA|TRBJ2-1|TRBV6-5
CASSYRLVPGEQFF
TGTGCCAGCAGTTATAGGTTGGTCCCCGGGGAGCAGTTCTTC
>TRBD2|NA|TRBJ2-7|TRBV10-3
CAISKTSGNYEQYF
TGTGCCATCAGTAAGACTAGCGGGAACTACGAGCAGTACTTC
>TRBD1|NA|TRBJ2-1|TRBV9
CASSGKGQGHNEQFF
TGTGCCAGCAGCGGAAAGGGACAGGGGCACAATGAGCAGTTCTTC
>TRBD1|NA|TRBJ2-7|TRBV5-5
CASSLAPGGSSGEQYF
TGTGCCAGCAGCTTGGCCCCAGGGGGCTCCTCCGGCGAGCAGTACTTC
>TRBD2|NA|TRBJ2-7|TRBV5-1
CASSPGTRAPPPHEQYF
TGCGCCAGCAGCCCAGGGACTAGAGCCCCCCCTCCTCACGAGCAGTACTTC
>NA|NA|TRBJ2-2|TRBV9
CASSVDGTGELFF
TGTGCCAGCAGCGTAGACGGGACCGGGGAGCTGTTTTTT
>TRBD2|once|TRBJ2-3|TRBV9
CASSVQAGGSTDTQYF
TGTGCCAGCAGCGTACAAGCGGGAGGGAGCACAGATACGCAGTATTTT
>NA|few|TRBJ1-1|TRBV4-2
CASSPRGEREAFF
TGTGCCAGCAGCCCTCGGGGGGAAAGGGAAGCTTTCTTT
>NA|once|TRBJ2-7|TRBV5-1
CASSFDSYEQYF
TGCGCCAGCAGCTTTGACTCGTACGAGCAGTACTTC
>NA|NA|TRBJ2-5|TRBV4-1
CASSQRLASPETQYF
TGCGCCAGCAGCCAGCGTCTAGCGTCCCCAGAGACCCAGTACTTC